The 24 T cell receptor beta chains below were found in one sample sequenced in a study of identical twins. TCRdb processed the 5' RACE reads anew with MiXCR; each CDR3 protein has one entry. The table lists 470,000 or so distinct CDR3 sequences, less than 25% of them singletons. The same sample was also studied in work on T cells expressing NK-cell markers.

The sequenced sample was CD4+ T cells sorted from blood. These receptors came from a woman aged 18-35 years in good health.

This clonotype was seen repeatedly, ten times or more. V is TRBV7-9 and J is TRBJ1-1, with 8 bases that match TRBD1. Trimming at V came to 5 bases and at J to 7 bases, leaving 3 bases not matched to a gene. From germline, CDR1 is SEHNR and CDR2 FQNEAQ (reference sequence). This CDR3 comprises 12 residues. CDR3 bases: TGTGCCAGCAGCCCCGACAGGGGTGAAGCTTTCTTT. It translates to CASSPDRGEAFF.

This clonotype has ten or more counts. CDR3 sequence reads: CASRYSGANVLTF. The CDR3 DNA follows: TGCGCCAGCCGTTATTCTGGGGCCAACGTCCTGACTTTC. The chain recombines TRBV5-1 with TRBJ2-6; D call uncertain. The CDR3 has 13 amino acids. V lost 7 bases and J 1 base, leaving 6 bases between the germline ends. In germline, CDR1 is SGHRS, CDR2 YFSETQ.

The sample holds a few counts of this clonotype. V usage is TRBV7-9 and J usage is TRBJ1-2; the match to TRBD1 covers 11 bases. The CDR3 has 15 residues. Germline lookup yields CDR1 SEHNR and CDR2 FQNEAQ (reference sequence). V trimming: 7 bases; J trimming: 0 bases; junction bases outside the gene matches: 4. CDR3 protein: CASMGQGVTNYGYTF. The DNA of the CDR3 is TGTGCCAGCATGGGACAGGGGGTGACTAACTATGGCTACACCTTC.

This clonotype occurred a few times. The chain is built from TRBV20-1 and TRBJ2-4; a possible D gene is TRBD1 (6 bases). The CDR3 length is 14 residues. The V end lost 2 bases, the J end lost 9 bases, and 17 bases lay between the germline ends. CDR1 is DFQATT and CDR2 is SNEGSKA in the germline V gene (reference sequence). The CDR3 region is CSARWTAQSVIQYF. The CDR3 nucleotides are TGCAGTGCTAGATGGACAGCTCAGAGTGTCATTCAGTACTTC.

This clonotype was counted only a few times. This chain uses TRBV20-1 with TRBJ2-5; 9 bases are shared with TRBD1. Trimming took 6 bases from V and 3 from J; bases not matched to a gene: 5. Germline CDR1 DFQATT, CDR2 SNEGSKA (reference sequence). The CDR3 spans 13 residues. This chain's CDR3 is CSADDRGKETQYF. As DNA, the CDR3 is TGCAGTGCCGACGACAGGGGGAAAGAGACCCAGTACTTC.

This chain uses TRBV25-1 with TRBJ2-2; 7 bases agree with TRBD2. The CDR3 has 15 amino acids. Germline V gene data show CDR1 as MGHDK and CDR2 as SYGVNS. J lost 7 bases, V lost 0 bases, and 5 bases had no gene match. As DNA, the CDR3 is TGTGCCAGCAGTGAATATGAATGGGGGGGCGGGGAGCTGTTTTTT. Protein sequence: CASSEYEWGGGELFF.

This chain uses TRBV24-1 with TRBJ2-3, with 14 bases fitting TRBD2. The CDR3 spans 17 residues. The junction had 7 bases not matched to a gene; V was cut back by 4 bases and J by 5 bases. Per the germline V gene, CDR1 is KGHDR and CDR2 is SFDVKD. The CDR3 loop is CATSDPGLAGEGDTQYF. For the CDR3, the DNA is TGTGCCACCAGTGACCCGGGACTAGCGGGAGAAGGAGATACGCAGTATTTT.

This clonotype was observed many times. The J gene is TRBJ2-3, the V gene TRBV12-3 or TRBV12-4; TRBD2 agrees at 7 bases. The trim removed 0 bases at V and 1 base at J, leaving 7 bases unmatched. This CDR3 has 17 amino acids. The DNA of the CDR3 is TGTGCCAGCAGTTTAGCCGGGGGTAGCGGGCGCACAGATACGCAGTATTTT. Its protein is CASSLAGGSGRTDTQYF.

J is TRBJ1-6 and V is TRBV6-5; 9 bases are a match to TRBD1. The ends lost 5 bases at V and 5 bases at J; junction bases unmatched: 4. CDR1 MNHEY and CDR2 SVGAGI come from the germline V gene. The CDR3 is 15 residues long. CDR3 sequence reads: CASSNRQGDNSPLHF. The DNA of the CDR3 is TGTGCCAGCAGTAACCGACAGGGGGATAATTCACCCCTCCACTTT.

The gene calls are TRBV5-1 and TRBJ2-3, with D possibly matching TRBD2 (6 bases). V was shortened by 4 bases and J by 2 bases, with 17 bases between the two germline ends. This CDR3 has 16 amino acids. Germline lookup yields CDR1 SGHRS and CDR2 YFSETQ. CDR3 region: CASSLLGGGTTDTQYF. The CDR3, as DNA: TGCGCCAGCAGCCTACTAGGAGGAGGGACCACAGATACGCAGTATTTT.

This clonotype occurred a few times. The V gene is TRBV7-9, the J gene TRBJ2-1; no reliable D call. V lost 5 bases and J lost 9, with 14 bases in between. CDR3 length: 13 amino acids. Per germline, CDR1 SEHNR and CDR2 FQNEAQ (reference sequence). The CDR3 sequence is CASSPPTLTEQFF. In DNA form, the CDR3 reads TGTGCCAGCAGCCCACCCACTTTGACTGAGCAGTTCTTC.

This clonotype was found many times. The CDR3 protein is CASSERERGNTVQYF. In DNA, the CDR3 is TGTGCCAGCAGTGAAAGGGAGCGGGGGAATACGGTGCAGTACTTC. The chain combines TRBV6-1 with TRBJ2-7, with 8 bases identical to TRBD2. The V segment lost 2 bases and the J segment 9 bases; nucleotides outside the gene matches: 12. Germline CDR1 MNHNS, CDR2 SASEGT. The CDR3 contains 15 residues.

The gene calls are TRBV4-3 and TRBJ2-2; D is ambiguous. The CDR3 is 13 residues long. Trimming shortened V by 0 bases and J by 10 bases, and 9 bases separated the two germline ends. The germline V gene encodes CDR1 LGHNA and CDR2 YSLEER. The CDR3 reads CASSQDLRKELFF. The CDR3 nucleotides read TGCGCCAGCAGCCAAGACCTTAGGAAGGAGCTGTTTTTT.

This clonotype was seen only once. The chain carries TRBV7-2 and TRBJ1-1; TRBD1 is a possible D gene (6 bases). CDR1 is SGHTA and CDR2 is FQGNSA in the germline V gene. The CDR3 extends over 14 amino acids. V lost 4 bases, J lost 1 base, and 10 bases lay in between. CDR3 in DNA: TGTGCCAGCAGCTGGGGGGCCGGGAACACTGAAGCTTTCTTT. This gives the protein CASSWGAGNTEAFF.

V is TRBV12-3 or TRBV12-4 and J is TRBJ2-7; maybe TRBD1 (6 bases). The CDR3 runs to 16 residues. The V gene lost 5 bases and the J gene lost 2 bases, with 19 bases spanning the gap. The CDR3 reads CASSATRGFPPYEQYF. Written as DNA, the CDR3 is TGTGCCAGCAGTGCCACCAGGGGTTTCCCACCCTACGAGCAGTACTTC.

This clonotype was seen only a few times. This sequence joins TRBV6-9 and TRBJ2-5; no definite D call. The CDR3 is made up of 11 amino acids. Germline V gene sequence: CDR1 MNHGY, CDR2 SVAAGI. Trimming shortened V by 8 bases and J by 5 bases, and 9 bases separated the two germline ends. The DNA for the CDR3 is TGTGCCAGCCGAAAGAGGGAGACCCAGTACTTC. As protein: CASRKRETQYF.

The J gene is TRBJ2-5, the V gene TRBV20-1; 10 bases map to TRBD1. The germline CDR1 and CDR2 sequences are DFQATT and SNEGSKA (reference sequence). Trimming cost V 3 bases and J 4 bases; bases outside gene matches: 5. This CDR3 has 14 amino acids. The CDR3 DNA sequence: TGCAGTGCTAGCTTTAGGGACAGGGGAGAGACCCAGTACTTC. Encoded protein: CSASFRDRGETQYF.

The DNA of the CDR3 is TGTGCCATCAGTGAGTCTGAGGGACCGAACACCGGGGAGCTGTTTTTT. It encodes CAISESEGPNTGELFF. The chain has TRBV10-3 and TRBJ2-2, with D perhaps matching TRBD1 or TRBD2 (5 bases each). The V gene lost 0 bases and the J gene lost 0 bases, with 8 bases spanning the gap. In germline, CDR1 is ENHRY, CDR2 SYGVKD. The CDR3 is 16 amino acids.

This clonotype was seen only a few times. The V and J genes are TRBV20-1 and TRBJ2-7, with 8 bases that match TRBD1. The CDR3 has 13 residues. Germline trimming cut 5 bases from V and 3 bases from J; bases unmatched to any gene: 6. Germline values: CDR1 DFQATT, CDR2 SNEGSKA (reference sequence). DNA of the CDR3: TGCAGTGCTTCGGGACAGGTAGACTACGAGCAGTACTTC. Its protein is CSASGQVDYEQYF.

The chain is built from TRBV12-3 or TRBV12-4 and TRBJ1-2; D unresolved. V was shortened by 3 bases and J by 0 bases, with 14 bases between the two germline ends. The CDR3 extends over 16 amino acids. The CDR3 nucleotides read TGTGCCAGCAGTTTCAGAAGGGTTGCGTCTAACTATGGCTACACCTTC. Translation gives CASSFRRVASNYGYTF.

The table lists this clonotype with many counts. The chain links TRBV27 to TRBJ2-7, with a weak D call TRBD2 (5 bases). This CDR3 is built from 14 residues. The germline CDR1 and CDR2 sequences are MNHEY and SMNVEV (reference sequence). The V and J ends lost 6 bases and 2 bases respectively, with 14 bases between them. This CDR3 is CASSLTAEAYEQYF. The CDR3 DNA is TGTGCCAGCAGCCTCACAGCGGAGGCCTACGAGCAGTACTTC.

This clonotype showed up just once. The V call is TRBV9, the J call TRBJ1-6, with no clear D. The CDR3 spans 14 residues. V was trimmed by 3 bases and J by 5 bases, leaving 9 bases between them. From germline, CDR1 is SGDLS and CDR2 YYNGEE. The CDR3 nucleotides are TGTGCCAGCAGCGAGGACTTCAATAATTCACCCCTCCACTTT. It is translated as CASSEDFNNSPLHF.

V and J are TRBV19 and TRBJ1-2; perhaps TRBD1 as D (5 bases). Germline V gene data show CDR1 as LNHDA and CDR2 as SQIVND (reference sequence). CDR3 size: 12 residues. V was trimmed by 3 bases and J by 9 bases, leaving 11 bases between them. DNA for the CDR3: TGTGCCAGTAGTATCAGAGGGGATAGCTACACCTTC. This codes for CASSIRGDSYTF.

This clonotype has a count of ten or more. The CDR3 loop is CSARDPGTGDGYTF. For the CDR3, the DNA is TGCAGTGCTAGAGACCCAGGGACAGGCGATGGCTACACCTTC. The gene calls are TRBV20-1 and TRBJ1-2, with 8 bases aligning to TRBD1. Germline assignment: CDR1 DFQATT and CDR2 SNEGSKA (reference sequence). CDR3 length equals 14 residues. The ends lost 0 bases at V and 6 bases at J; junction bases unmatched: 6.